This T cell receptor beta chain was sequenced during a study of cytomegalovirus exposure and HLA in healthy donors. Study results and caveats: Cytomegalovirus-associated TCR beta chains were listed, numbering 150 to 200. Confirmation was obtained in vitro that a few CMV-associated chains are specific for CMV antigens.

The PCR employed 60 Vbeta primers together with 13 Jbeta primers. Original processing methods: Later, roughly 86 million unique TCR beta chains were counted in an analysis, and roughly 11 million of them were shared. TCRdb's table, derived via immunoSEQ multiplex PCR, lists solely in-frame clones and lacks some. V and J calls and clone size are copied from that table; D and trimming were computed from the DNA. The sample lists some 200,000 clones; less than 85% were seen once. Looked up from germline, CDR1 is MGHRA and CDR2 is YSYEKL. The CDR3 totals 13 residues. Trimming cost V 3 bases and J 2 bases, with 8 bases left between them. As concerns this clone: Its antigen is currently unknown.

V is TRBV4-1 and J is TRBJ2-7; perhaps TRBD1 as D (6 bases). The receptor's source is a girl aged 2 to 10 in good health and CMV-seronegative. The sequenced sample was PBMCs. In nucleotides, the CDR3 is TGCGCCAGCAGCCAGACAGGTACCTACGAGCAGTACTTC. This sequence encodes CASSQTGTYEQYF.